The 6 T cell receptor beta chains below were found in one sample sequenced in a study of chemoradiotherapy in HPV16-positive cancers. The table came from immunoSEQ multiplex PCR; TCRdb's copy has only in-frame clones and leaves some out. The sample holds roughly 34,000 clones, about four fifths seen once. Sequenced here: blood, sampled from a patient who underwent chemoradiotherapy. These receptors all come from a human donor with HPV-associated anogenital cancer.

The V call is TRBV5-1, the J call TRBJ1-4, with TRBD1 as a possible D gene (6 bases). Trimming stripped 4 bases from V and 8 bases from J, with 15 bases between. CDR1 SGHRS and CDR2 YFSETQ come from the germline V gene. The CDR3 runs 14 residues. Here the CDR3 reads CASSPGQPGEKLFF. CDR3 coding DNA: TGCGCCAGCAGCCCCGGACAGCCAGGAGAAAAACTGTTTTTT.

The CDR3 protein is CASSLWGTEQYF. The DNA of the CDR3 is TGTGCCAGCAGCCTTTGGGGGACCGAGCAGTACTTC. The chain joins TRBV5-6 to TRBJ2-7; either TRBD1 or TRBD2 may supply D (5 bases each). CDR3 length: 12 amino acids. Per germline, CDR1 SGHDT and CDR2 YYEEEE. Trimming shortened V by 4 bases and J by 6 bases, and 11 bases separated the two germline ends.

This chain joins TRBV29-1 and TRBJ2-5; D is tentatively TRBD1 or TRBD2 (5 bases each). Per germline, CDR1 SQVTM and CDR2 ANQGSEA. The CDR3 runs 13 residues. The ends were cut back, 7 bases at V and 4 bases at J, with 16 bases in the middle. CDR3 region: CSAILGVVETQYF. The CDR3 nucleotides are TGCAGCGCTATTCTGGGGGTAGTAGAGACCCAGTACTTC.

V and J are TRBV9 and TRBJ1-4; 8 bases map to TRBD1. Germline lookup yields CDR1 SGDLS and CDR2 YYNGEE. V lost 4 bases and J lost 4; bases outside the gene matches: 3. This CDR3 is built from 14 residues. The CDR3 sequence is CASSRTGNNEKLFF. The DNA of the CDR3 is TGTGCCAGCAGCAGGACAGGGAATAATGAAAAACTGTTTTTT.

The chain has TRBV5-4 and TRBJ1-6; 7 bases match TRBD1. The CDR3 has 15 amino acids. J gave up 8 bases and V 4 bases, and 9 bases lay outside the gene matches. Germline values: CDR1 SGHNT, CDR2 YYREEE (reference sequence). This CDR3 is CASSDQQGRDSPLHF. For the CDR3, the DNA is TGTGCCAGCAGCGATCAACAGGGGAGGGATTCACCCCTCCACTTT.

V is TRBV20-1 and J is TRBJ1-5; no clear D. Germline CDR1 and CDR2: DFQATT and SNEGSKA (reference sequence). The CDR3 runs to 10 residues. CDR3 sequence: CTQCNQPQHF. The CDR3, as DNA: TGCACACAGTGCAATCAGCCCCAGCATTTT.